Below are 29 T cell receptor beta chains sequenced from a single sample in a study of blood T cells in healthy people across ages. Primed by a sample-barcoded 5' primer and a J-beta primer mix, a second PCR proceeded for about 6 to 11 cycles. TCRdb analysed the 5' RACE reads with MiXCR anew, one entry per CDR3 protein. The sample includes 1.4 million or so distinct CDR3 sequences, 42% of them seen just once. The sample was blood. The receptors shown here come from a woman in her late teens or twenties in good health.

This clonotype was seen only a few times. V and J are TRBV5-1 and TRBJ2-3; D call uncertain. The germline V and J ends were trimmed by 2 bases and 0 bases, with 13 bases remaining between them. Germline V gene data show CDR1 as SGHRS and CDR2 as YFSETQ. This CDR3 is built from 16 residues. The DNA for the CDR3 is TGCGCCAGCAGCTTTGGCGACATTACTAGCACAGATACGCAGTATTTT. Translated: CASSFGDITSTDTQYF.

Details on this clonotype: Compared with germline, one end of the junction differs, possibly owing to a read error. V gene TRBV20-1 combines with J gene TRBJ2-5; D tentatively reads TRBD1 or TRBD2 (7 bases each). CDR1 and CDR2 from the germline V gene are DFQATT and SNEGSKA (reference sequence). The CDR3 spans 14 residues. The CDR3 sequence: CSARGQGDYNEPYF. As DNA, the CDR3 is TGCAGTGCGAGAGGTCAGGGGGACTACAATGAGCCGTACTTC.

This clonotype was seen more than once but under ten times. The rearrangement uses TRBV7-8 and TRBJ2-3; TRBD2 aligns across 9 bases. Germline CDR1 SGHVS, CDR2 FQNEAQ. CDR3 length equals 19 residues. The V gene end was trimmed by 5 bases and the J gene end by 5 bases; junction bases not matched to a gene: 20. CDR3 protein: CASSELRGGGLIKGDTQYF. The CDR3 region has the DNA TGTGCCAGCAGCGAACTTCGCGGGGGGGGCCTGATAAAAGGAGATACGCAGTATTTT.

The gene calls are TRBV4-1 and TRBJ1-1; 7 positions agree with TRBD1. The V and J ends lost 8 bases and 1 base, in that order; junction bases with no gene match: 7. The germline V gene encodes CDR1 MGHRA and CDR2 YSYEKL. This CDR3 contains 14 residues. The CDR3 sequence is CASRKTGENTEAFF. CDR3 bases: TGCGCCAGCCGAAAAACAGGGGAGAACACTGAAGCTTTCTTT.

The genes are TRBV20-1 and TRBJ2-7; D ambiguous. Germline CDR1 and CDR2: DFQATT and SNEGSKA (reference sequence). With 1 base removed from V and 7 bases from J, the gap between germline ends came to 14 bases. The CDR3 extends over 13 amino acids. The CDR3 loop is CSARGPYRYEQYF. In nucleotides, the CDR3 is TGCAGTGCTAGAGGACCCTATAGATATGAGCAGTACTTC.

V usage is TRBV4-3 and J usage is TRBJ2-2, with unresolved D. V was shortened by 1 base and J by 6 bases, with 15 bases between the two germline ends. Looked up from germline, CDR1 is LGHNA and CDR2 is YSLEER. This CDR3 comprises 16 residues. Here the CDR3 DNA reads TGCGCCAGCAGCCAAGCGCTTACAACAAGGGCCGGGGAGCTGTTTTTT. Encoded protein: CASSQALTTRAGELFF.

As DNA, the CDR3 is TGTGCCAGCAGTTACGGCAGGGGGCAAACCGGGGAGCTGTTTTTT. Translated: CASSYGRGQTGELFF. This rearrangement joins TRBV6-6 to TRBJ2-2; 8 bases line up with TRBD1. V was clipped by 2 bases and J by 5 bases; unmatched bases: 4. CDR3 length: 15 residues. Germline CDR1 is MNHNY and CDR2 is SVGAGI (reference sequence).

The chain carries TRBV29-1 and TRBJ2-7; the D is unclear. Trimming stripped 1 base from V and 3 bases from J, with 10 bases between. The germline V gene encodes CDR1 SQVTM and CDR2 ANQGSEA. This CDR3 comprises 13 residues. The CDR3 nucleotides are TGCAGCGTTGAAGCTGAGTCGGGCTACGAGCAGTACTTC. This codes for CSVEAESGYEQYF.

The sample holds a few counts of this clonotype. The rearrangement links TRBV20-1 to TRBJ2-7; TRBD1 or TRBD2 may be the D gene (6 bases each). Trimming removed 7 bases from V and 1 base from J, with 14 bases in between. The CDR3 contains 13 residues. CDR1 is DFQATT, CDR2 SNEGSKA, per germline (reference sequence). CDR3: CSVRGELSYEQYF. DNA for the CDR3: TGCAGTGTTAGGGGGGAGCTGTCCTACGAGCAGTACTTC.

This clonotype was counted at least ten times. V and J are TRBV20-1 and TRBJ1-2; tentative D call: TRBD1 (5 bases). Germline assignment: CDR1 DFQATT and CDR2 SNEGSKA (reference sequence). The germline V and J ends were trimmed by 5 bases and 2 bases, with 9 bases remaining between them. This CDR3 has 12 residues. In nucleotides, the CDR3 is TGCAGTGCTCCGACAGACAACTATGGCTACACCTTC. This translates into CSAPTDNYGYTF.

The V call is TRBV7-9, the J call TRBJ1-1, with TRBD1 as a possible D gene (5 bases). The CDR3 totals 13 residues. Germline V gene data show CDR1 as SEHNR and CDR2 as FQNEAQ (reference sequence). V lost 11 bases, J lost 7 bases, and 20 bases lay in between. The CDR3 sequence: CAVSRDRGNEAFF. The CDR3 DNA reads as TGTGCCGTCTCCCGGGATAGGGGAAATGAAGCTTTCTTT.

The V call is TRBV15, the J call TRBJ1-5; D ambiguous. Trimming shortened V by 6 bases and J by 1 base, and 4 bases separated the two germline ends. CDR3 size: 12 residues. Germline assignment: CDR1 LNHNV and CDR2 YYDKDF (reference sequence). CDR3 DNA sequence: TGTGCCACCAGTGAAAGCAATCAGCCCCAGCATTTT. Translated: CATSESNQPQHF.

The table lists this clonotype with a few counts. The chain couples TRBV4-3 to TRBJ2-5, with D maybe TRBD2 (5 bases). V was shortened by 0 bases and J by 5 bases, with 10 bases between the two germline ends. The CDR3 has 14 residues. Germline V gives CDR1 LGHNA, CDR2 YSLEER. In DNA form, the CDR3 reads TGCGCCAGCAGCCAAGATTTTAGCGAGGAGACCCAGTACTTC. It specifies CASSQDFSEETQYF.

This rearrangement joins TRBV20-1 to TRBJ1-2; TRBD1 might be the D (5 bases). The CDR3 spans 14 residues. Germline V gene sequence: CDR1 DFQATT, CDR2 SNEGSKA (reference sequence). V was cut by 0 bases and J by 1 base, with 9 bases left in between. The DNA for the CDR3 is TGCAGTGCTAGAGATCCAGGGATTAACTATGGCTACACCTTC. It is translated as CSARDPGINYGYTF.

This clonotype was observed a single time. The junction shows a germline mismatch at one end, possibly a read error. CDR3 region: CSARDMAYNGQFF. As DNA, the CDR3 is TGCAGTGCTAGAGATATGGCCTACAATGGGCAGTTCTTC. This chain uses TRBV20-1 with TRBJ2-1; D gene unclear. The CDR3 has 13 residues. Germline CDR1 is DFQATT and CDR2 is SNEGSKA (reference sequence).

This clonotype was detected only a few times. V gene TRBV27 combines with J gene TRBJ1-1, with D tentatively TRBD1 (5 bases). Per germline, CDR1 MNHEY and CDR2 SMNVEV (reference sequence). The CDR3 sequence is 16 residues long. V lost 2 bases and J 0 bases, leaving 13 bases between the germline ends. The CDR3 is CASSLVRGSMNTEAFF. As DNA, the CDR3 is TGTGCCAGCAGTTTAGTCCGGGGGTCCATGAACACTGAAGCTTTCTTT.

This clonotype was counted a few times. One junction end does not reproduce the germline sequence, and a read error may be involved. The gene calls are TRBV12-3 or TRBV12-4 and TRBJ2-1; D assignment may be TRBD1 or TRBD2 (5 bases each). The CDR3 length is 14 residues. CDR3 nucleotides: TGTACCAGCAGCAAGGGGAGCTCCTACAATGAGCAGTTCTTC. Translated: CTSSKGSSYNEQFF.

This clonotype was detected a few times. The chain has TRBV2 and TRBJ2-7; TRBD2 is a possible D gene (5 bases). The V end was cut by 7 bases, the J end by 5 bases, with 18 bases between. The germline CDR1 and CDR2 sequences are SNHLY and FYNNEI. The CDR3 totals 14 residues. CDR3 nucleotides: TGTGCCAGCATGGTGGGAGAGCATAGTGACGAGCAGTACTTC. Amino acid sequence: CASMVGEHSDEQYF.

The chain employs TRBV7-9 and TRBJ1-2; D unclear. The CDR3 runs 13 residues. V gave up 6 bases and J gave up 6 bases, with 14 bases separating them. Germline CDR1 and CDR2: SEHNR and FQNEAQ (reference sequence). The CDR3 reads CASSLQPRDGYTF. CDR3 DNA: TGTGCCAGCAGTTTACAACCCCGGGATGGCTACACCTTC.

The chain has TRBV27 and TRBJ1-4; D may be TRBD1 (5 bases). Germline CDR1 is MNHEY and CDR2 is SMNVEV (reference sequence). CDR3 size: 15 residues. V lost 4 bases and J lost 5, with 14 bases in between. As DNA, the CDR3 is TGTGCCAGCAGTTCCAGCCTCCGACAGAATGAAAAACTGTTTTTT. Its translation is CASSSSLRQNEKLFF.

The CDR3 sequence is CATRWAGYNEQFF. The CDR3 DNA follows: TGTGCCACCCGGTGGGCAGGGTACAATGAGCAGTTCTTC. The V gene is TRBV7-2, the J gene TRBJ2-1; TRBD1 is a possible D gene (5 bases). V shed 10 bases and J shed 4 bases, with 14 bases lying between them. The CDR3 is 13 amino acids. Germline lookup yields CDR1 SGHTA and CDR2 FQGNSA.

The CDR3 is CASSLGLAGPLGETQYF. CDR3 in DNA: TGTGCCAGCAGCTTGGGACTAGCGGGTCCTCTTGGGGAGACCCAGTACTTC. The chain joins TRBV7-2 to TRBJ2-7, with 12 bases lining up with TRBD2. The end of the DNA aligns better with TRBJ2-5, so the J call may be wrong. This CDR3 region has 17 residues. From germline, CDR1 is SGHTA and CDR2 FQGNSA.

The chain joins TRBV6-5 to TRBJ1-2; D gene unclear. Trimming took off 6 bases at V and 13 bases at J, with 15 bases between the two ends. CDR1 MNHEY and CDR2 SVGAGI come from the germline V gene. The CDR3 is 11 residues long. Here the CDR3 DNA reads TGTGCCAGCAGCCGGGCGGAGAGAACCACCTTC. Translated: CASSRAERTTF.

The CDR3 reads CASGLGRIYGYTF. CDR3 bases: TGTGCCAGCGGGCTGGGACGGATCTATGGCTACACCTTC. The chain carries TRBV6-6 and TRBJ1-2, with D possibly being TRBD1 (5 bases). Looked up from germline, CDR1 is MNHNY and CDR2 is SVGAGI (reference sequence). CDR3 length: 13 amino acids. V gave up 8 bases and J gave up 4 bases, with 14 bases separating them.

This rearrangement joins TRBV12-3 or TRBV12-4 to TRBJ2-3; D is uncertain. V lost 2 bases and J lost 5, with 5 bases in between. The CDR3 extends over 12 amino acids. Here the CDR3 reads CASSLNVDTQYF. The CDR3 bases are TGTGCCAGCAGTTTAAATGTAGATACGCAGTATTTT.

The chain couples TRBV4-1 to TRBJ1-5, with 8 bases matching TRBD1. The V gene's germline CDR1 is MGHRA and CDR2 YSYEKL. V shed 0 bases and J 7 bases; nucleotides not matched to a gene: 8. The length of the CDR3 is 16 residues. The CDR3 DNA follows: TGCGCCAGCAGCCAAGACCGGACAGGGTTCAAGCAGCCCCAGCATTTT. Its translation is CASSQDRTGFKQPQHF.

The V call is TRBV5-1, the J call TRBJ1-1; TRBD1 matches at 11 bases. The CDR3 is made up of 17 amino acids. The germline CDR1 and CDR2 sequences are SGHRS and YFSETQ. V was pared by 5 bases and J by 4 bases, with 13 bases of the junction left unmatched. CDR3 sequence (DNA): TGCGCCAGCAGTTACTCGGGGACAGGGGGACTGGGCACTGAAGCTTTCTTT. Translating gives CASSYSGTGGLGTEAFF.

This chain connects TRBV14 to TRBJ2-7; D unresolved. The CDR3 spans 12 residues. Germline-derived CDR1 and CDR2 are SGHDN and FVKESK. V lost 0 bases and J lost 6, with 6 bases in between. CDR3 DNA sequence: TGTGCCAGCAGCCAAGATCTGTCCGAGCAGTACTTC. Protein product: CASSQDLSEQYF.

Here the CDR3 reads CASSIGGARKKETQYF. The CDR3 DNA follows: TGTGCCAGTAGTATAGGGGGGGCCAGGAAGAAAGAGACCCAGTACTTC. V usage is TRBV19 and J usage is TRBJ2-5; D assignment may be TRBD1 or TRBD2 (6 bases each). Trimming shortened V by 1 base and J by 3 bases, and 15 bases separated the two germline ends. Germline loops: CDR1 LNHDA, CDR2 SQIVND (reference sequence). CDR3 length: 16 amino acids.